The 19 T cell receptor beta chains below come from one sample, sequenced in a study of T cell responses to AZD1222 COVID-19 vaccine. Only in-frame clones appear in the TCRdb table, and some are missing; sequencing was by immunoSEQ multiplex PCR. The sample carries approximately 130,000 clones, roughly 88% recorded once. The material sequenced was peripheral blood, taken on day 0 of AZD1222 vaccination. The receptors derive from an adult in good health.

CDR3 sequence: CASSSGGRRDTGELFF. The DNA for the CDR3 is TGTGCCAGCAGCTCCGGGGGGCGACGAGACACCGGGGAGCTGTTTTTT. The chain couples TRBV11-2 to TRBJ2-2, with D possibly being TRBD2 (7 bases). The germline V gene has CDR1 SGHAT and CDR2 FQNNGV. V lost 4 bases and J lost 3, with 15 bases in between. The CDR3 contains 16 residues.

The CDR3 sequence: CATLRQGSKGNYGYTF. CDR3 bases: TGTGCCACCCTACGACAGGGGAGTAAGGGTAACTATGGCTACACCTTC. V usage is TRBV19 and J usage is TRBJ1-2; 8 positions match TRBD1. Unmatched junction bases numbered 14, after V lost 10 bases and J lost 1 base. Germline assignment: CDR1 LNHDA and CDR2 SQIVND (reference sequence). The CDR3 runs to 16 residues.

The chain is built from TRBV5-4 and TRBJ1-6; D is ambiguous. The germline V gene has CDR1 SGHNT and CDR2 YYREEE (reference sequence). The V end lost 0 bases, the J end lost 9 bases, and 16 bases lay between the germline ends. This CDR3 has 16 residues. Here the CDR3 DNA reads TGTGCCAGCAGCTTGGCCGGAATGGGTATTTTTTCACCCCTCCACTTT. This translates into CASSLAGMGIFSPLHF.

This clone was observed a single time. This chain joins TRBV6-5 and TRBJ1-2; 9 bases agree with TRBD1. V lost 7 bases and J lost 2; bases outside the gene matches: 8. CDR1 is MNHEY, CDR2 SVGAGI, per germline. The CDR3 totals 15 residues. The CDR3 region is CASKGQGESNYGYTF. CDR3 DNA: TGTGCCAGCAAGGGACAGGGTGAATCGAACTATGGCTACACCTTC.

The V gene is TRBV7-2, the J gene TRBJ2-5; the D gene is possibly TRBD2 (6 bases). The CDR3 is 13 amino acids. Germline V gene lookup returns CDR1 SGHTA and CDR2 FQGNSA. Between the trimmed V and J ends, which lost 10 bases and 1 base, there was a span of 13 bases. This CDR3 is CATKAGPQETQYF. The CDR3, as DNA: TGTGCCACGAAAGCGGGCCCCCAAGAGACCCAGTACTTC.

The CDR3 DNA reads TGTGCCAGTAGTAACCCTAGCGGGGGGGAAAAGTACCAAGAGACCCAGTACTTC. It yields the protein CASSNPSGGEKYQETQYF. The chain is built from TRBV19 and TRBJ2-5; 12 bases map to TRBD2. Germline-derived CDR1 and CDR2 are LNHDA and SQIVND (reference sequence). V was clipped by 4 bases and J by 0 bases; unmatched bases: 9. CDR3 length: 18 amino acids.

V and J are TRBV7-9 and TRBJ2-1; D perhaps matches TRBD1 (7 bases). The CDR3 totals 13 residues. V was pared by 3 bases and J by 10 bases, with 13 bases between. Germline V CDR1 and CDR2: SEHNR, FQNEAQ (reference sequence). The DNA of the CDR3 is TGTGCCAGCAGCTTTAACAGGGGAGGAGAGCAGTTCTTC. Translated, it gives CASSFNRGGEQFF.

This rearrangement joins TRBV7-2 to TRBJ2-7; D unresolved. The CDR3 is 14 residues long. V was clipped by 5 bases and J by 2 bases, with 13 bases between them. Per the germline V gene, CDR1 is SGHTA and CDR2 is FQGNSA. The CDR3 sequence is CASSPPGRTYEQYF. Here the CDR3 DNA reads TGTGCCAGCAGCCCACCCGGCCGGACCTACGAGCAGTACTTC. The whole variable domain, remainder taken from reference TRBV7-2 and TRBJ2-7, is GAGVSQSPSNKVTEKGKDVELRCDPISGHTALYWYRQSLGQGLEFLIYFQGNSAPDKSGLPSDRFSAERTGGSVSTLTIQRTQQEDSAVYLCASSPPGRTYEQYFGPGTRLTVT.

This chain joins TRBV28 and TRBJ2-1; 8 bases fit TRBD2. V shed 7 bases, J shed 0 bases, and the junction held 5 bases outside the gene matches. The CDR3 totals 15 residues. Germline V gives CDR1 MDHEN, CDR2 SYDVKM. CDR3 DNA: TGTGCCAGCATCTCCCTAGCGGGCTCCTACAATGAGCAGTTCTTC. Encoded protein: CASISLAGSYNEQFF.

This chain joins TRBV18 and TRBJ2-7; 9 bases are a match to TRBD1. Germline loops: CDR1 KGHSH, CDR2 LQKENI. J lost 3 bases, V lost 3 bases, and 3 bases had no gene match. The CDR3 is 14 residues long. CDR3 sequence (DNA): TGTGCCAGCTCACCCTGGGACAGGGACTACGAGCAGTACTTC. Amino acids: CASSPWDRDYEQYF. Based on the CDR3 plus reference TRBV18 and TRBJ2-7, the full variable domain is NAGVMQNPRHLVRRRGQEARLRCSPMKGHSHVYWYRQLPEEGLKFMVYLQKENIIDESGMPKERFSAEFPKEGPSILRIQQVVRGDSAAYFCASSPWDRDYEQYFGPGTRLTVT.

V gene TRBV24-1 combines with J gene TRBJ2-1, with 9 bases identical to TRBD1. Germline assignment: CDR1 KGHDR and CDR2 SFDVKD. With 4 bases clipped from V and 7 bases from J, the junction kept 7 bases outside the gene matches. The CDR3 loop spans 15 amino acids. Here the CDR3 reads CATSDHGTGNNEQFF. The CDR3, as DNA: TGTGCCACCAGTGACCACGGGACAGGGAATAATGAGCAGTTCTTC.

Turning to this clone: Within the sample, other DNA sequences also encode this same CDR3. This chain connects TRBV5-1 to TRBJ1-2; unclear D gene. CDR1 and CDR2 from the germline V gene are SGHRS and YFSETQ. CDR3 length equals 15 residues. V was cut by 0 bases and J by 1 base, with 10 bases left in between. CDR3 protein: CASSLAVGGNYGYTF. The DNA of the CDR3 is TGCGCCAGCAGCTTGGCCGTAGGCGGTAACTATGGCTACACCTTC.

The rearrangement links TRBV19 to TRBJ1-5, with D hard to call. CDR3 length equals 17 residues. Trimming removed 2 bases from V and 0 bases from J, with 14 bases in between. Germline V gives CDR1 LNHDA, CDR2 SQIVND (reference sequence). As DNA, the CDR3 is TGTGCCAGTAGTATACTCGGCGGGCCCTTTAGCAATCAGCCCCAGCATTTT. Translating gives CASSILGGPFSNQPQHF.

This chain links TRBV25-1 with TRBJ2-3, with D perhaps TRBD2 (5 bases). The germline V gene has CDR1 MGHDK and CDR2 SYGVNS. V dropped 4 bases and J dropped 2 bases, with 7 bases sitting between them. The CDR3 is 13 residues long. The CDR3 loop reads CASSADFTDTQYF. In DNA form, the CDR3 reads TGTGCCAGCAGTGCGGACTTCACAGATACGCAGTATTTT.

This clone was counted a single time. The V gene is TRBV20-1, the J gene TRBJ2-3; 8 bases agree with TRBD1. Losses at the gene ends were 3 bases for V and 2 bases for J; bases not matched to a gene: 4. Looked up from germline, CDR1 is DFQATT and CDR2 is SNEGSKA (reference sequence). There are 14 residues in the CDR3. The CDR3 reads CSASTRGPTDTQYF. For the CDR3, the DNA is TGCAGTGCTAGTACCAGGGGGCCCACAGATACGCAGTATTTT.

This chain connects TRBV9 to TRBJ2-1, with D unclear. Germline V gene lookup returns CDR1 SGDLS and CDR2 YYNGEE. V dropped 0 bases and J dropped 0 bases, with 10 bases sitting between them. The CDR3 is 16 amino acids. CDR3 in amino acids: CASSVAGSHSYNEQFF. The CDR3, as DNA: TGTGCCAGCAGCGTAGCGGGCAGTCACTCCTACAATGAGCAGTTCTTC. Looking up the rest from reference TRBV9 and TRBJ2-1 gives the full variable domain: DSGVTQTPKHLITATGQRVTLRCSPRSGDLSVYWYQQSLDQGLQFLIQYYNGEERAKGNILERFSAQQFPDLHSELNLSSLELGDSALYFCASSVAGSHSYNEQFFGPGTRLTVL.

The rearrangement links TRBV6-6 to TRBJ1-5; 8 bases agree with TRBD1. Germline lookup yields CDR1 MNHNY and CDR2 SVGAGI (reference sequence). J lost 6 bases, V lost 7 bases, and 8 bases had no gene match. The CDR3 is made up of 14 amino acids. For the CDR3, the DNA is TGTGCCAGCATCCCCCAAACAGGGGGTCAGCCCCAGCATTTT. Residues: CASIPQTGGQPQHF.

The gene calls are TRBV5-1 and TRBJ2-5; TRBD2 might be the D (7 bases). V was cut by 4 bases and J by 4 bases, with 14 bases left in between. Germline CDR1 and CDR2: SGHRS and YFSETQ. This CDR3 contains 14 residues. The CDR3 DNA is TGCGCCAGCAGCGAGCCCGGGGGGCGAGAGACCCAGTACTTC. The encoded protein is CASSEPGGRETQYF.

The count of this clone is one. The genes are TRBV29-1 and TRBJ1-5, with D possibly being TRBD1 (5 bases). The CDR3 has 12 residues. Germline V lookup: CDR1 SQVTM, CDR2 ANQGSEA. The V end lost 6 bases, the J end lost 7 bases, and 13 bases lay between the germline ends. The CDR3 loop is CSVGGEGQPQHF. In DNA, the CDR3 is TGCAGCGTCGGGGGTGAGGGGCAGCCCCAGCATTTT. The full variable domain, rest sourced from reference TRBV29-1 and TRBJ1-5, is SAVISQKPSRDICQRGTSLTIQCQVDSQVTMMFWYRQQPGQSLTLIATANQGSEATYESGFVIDKFPISRPNLTFSTLTVSNMSPEDSSIYLCSVGGEGQPQHFGDGTRLSIL.